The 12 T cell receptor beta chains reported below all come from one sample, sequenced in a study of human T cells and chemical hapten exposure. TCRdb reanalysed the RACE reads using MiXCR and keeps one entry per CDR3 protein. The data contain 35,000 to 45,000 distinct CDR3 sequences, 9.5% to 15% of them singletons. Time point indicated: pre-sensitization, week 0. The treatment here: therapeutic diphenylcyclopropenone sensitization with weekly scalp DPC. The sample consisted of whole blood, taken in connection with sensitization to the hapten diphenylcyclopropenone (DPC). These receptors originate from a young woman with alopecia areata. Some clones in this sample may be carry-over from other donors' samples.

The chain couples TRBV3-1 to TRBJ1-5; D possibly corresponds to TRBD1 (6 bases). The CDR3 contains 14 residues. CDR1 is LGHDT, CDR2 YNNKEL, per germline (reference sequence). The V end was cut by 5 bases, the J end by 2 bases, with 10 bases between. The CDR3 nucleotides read TGTGCCAGCAGCGCGGGACACCGCAATCAGCCCCAGCATTTT. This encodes CASSAGHRNQPQHF.

The CDR3 protein is CASRTGTSGSEGELFF. In DNA form, the CDR3 reads TGTGCCAGCAGGACCGGGACTAGCGGGAGTGAGGGGGAGCTGTTTTTT. The gene calls are TRBV7-2 and TRBJ2-2; 14 nucleotides agree with TRBD2. Germline values: CDR1 SGHTA, CDR2 FQGNSA. The J segment lost 8 bases and the V segment lost 6 bases, leaving 8 bases of the junction unmatched. The CDR3 is 16 amino acids. Using reference TRBV7-2 and TRBJ2-2 for the parts outside the CDR3, the full variable domain is GAGVSQSPSNKVTEKGKDVELRCDPISGHTALYWYRQSLGQGLEFLIYFQGNSAPDKSGLPSDRFSAERTGGSVSTLTIQRTQQEDSAVYLCASRTGTSGSEGELFFGEGSRLTVL.

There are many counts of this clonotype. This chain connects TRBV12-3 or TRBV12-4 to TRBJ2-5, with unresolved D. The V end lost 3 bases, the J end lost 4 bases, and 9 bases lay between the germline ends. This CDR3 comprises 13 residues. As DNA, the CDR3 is TGTGCCAGCAGTTTGGGTCGCGGAGAGACCCAGTACTTC. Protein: CASSLGRGETQYF.

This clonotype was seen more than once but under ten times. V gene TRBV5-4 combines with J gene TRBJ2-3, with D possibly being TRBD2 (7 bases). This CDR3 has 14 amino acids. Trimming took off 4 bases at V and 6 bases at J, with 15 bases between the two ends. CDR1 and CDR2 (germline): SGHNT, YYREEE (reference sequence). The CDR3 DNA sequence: TGTGCCAGCAGCACTGAGGGGGGGGTGGATACGCAGTATTTT. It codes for CASSTEGGVDTQYF.

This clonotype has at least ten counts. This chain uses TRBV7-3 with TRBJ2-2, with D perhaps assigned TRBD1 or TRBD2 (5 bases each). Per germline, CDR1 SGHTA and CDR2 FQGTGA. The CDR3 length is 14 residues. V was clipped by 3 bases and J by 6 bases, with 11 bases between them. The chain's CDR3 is CASSFEGPPGELFF. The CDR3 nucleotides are TGTGCCAGCAGCTTCGAGGGGCCCCCCGGGGAGCTGTTTTTT.

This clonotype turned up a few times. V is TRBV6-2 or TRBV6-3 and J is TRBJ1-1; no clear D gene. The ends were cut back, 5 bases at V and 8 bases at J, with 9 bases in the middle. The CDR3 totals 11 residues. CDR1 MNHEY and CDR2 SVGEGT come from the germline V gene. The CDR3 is CASSLQQEAFF. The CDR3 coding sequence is TGTGCCAGCAGTCTGCAGCAAGAAGCTTTCTTT.

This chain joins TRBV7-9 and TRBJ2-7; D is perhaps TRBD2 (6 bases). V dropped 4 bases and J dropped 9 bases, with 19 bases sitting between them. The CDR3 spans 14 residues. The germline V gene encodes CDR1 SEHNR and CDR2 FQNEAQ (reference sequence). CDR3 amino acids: CASSSGEVSRGQYF. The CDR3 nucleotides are TGTGCCAGCAGCTCTGGGGAGGTGTCCCGCGGGCAGTACTTC.

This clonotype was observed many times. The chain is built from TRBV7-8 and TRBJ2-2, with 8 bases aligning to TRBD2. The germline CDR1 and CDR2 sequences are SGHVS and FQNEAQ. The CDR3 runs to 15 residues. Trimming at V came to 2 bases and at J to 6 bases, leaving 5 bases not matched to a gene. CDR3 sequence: CASSLPDGGAGELFF. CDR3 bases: TGTGCCAGCAGCTTACCGGACGGGGGGGCCGGGGAGCTGTTTTTT.

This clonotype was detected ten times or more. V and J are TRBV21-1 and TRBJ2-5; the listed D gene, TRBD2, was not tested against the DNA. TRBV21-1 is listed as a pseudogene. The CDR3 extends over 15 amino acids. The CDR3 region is CASSKEREAEETQYF. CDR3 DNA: TGTGCCAGCAGCAAAGAGCGGGAGGCGGAAGAGACCCAGTACTTC.

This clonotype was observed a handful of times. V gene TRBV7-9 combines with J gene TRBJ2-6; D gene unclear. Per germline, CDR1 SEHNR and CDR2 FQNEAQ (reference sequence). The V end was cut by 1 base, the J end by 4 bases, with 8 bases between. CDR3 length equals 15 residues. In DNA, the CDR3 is TGTGCCAGCAGCTTAGAAATGATCGGGGCCAACGTCCTGACTTTC. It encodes CASSLEMIGANVLTF.

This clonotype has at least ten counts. The CDR3 coding sequence is TGTGCCAGCAGTGCTGGACAGGTCGGGCGCGAGACCCAGTACTTC. Translated, it gives CASSAGQVGRETQYF. This chain joins TRBV28 and TRBJ2-5; 7 bases fit TRBD1. The CDR3 totals 15 residues. Losses at the gene ends were 5 bases for V and 5 bases for J; bases not matched to a gene: 11. Germline CDR1 and CDR2: MDHEN and SYDVKM. Full variable domain (missing parts from reference TRBV28 and TRBJ2-5): DVKVTQSSRYLVKRTGEKVFLECVQDMDHENMFWYRQDPGLGLRLIYFSYDVKMKEKGDIPEGYSVSREKKERFSLILESASTNQTSMYLCASSAGQVGRETQYFGPGTRLLVL.

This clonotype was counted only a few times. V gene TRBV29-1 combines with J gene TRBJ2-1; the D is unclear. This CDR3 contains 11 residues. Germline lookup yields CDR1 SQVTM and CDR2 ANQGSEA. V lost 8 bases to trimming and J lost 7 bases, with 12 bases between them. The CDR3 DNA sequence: TGCAGCTCCTCAGAGCTAAATGAGCAGTTCTTC. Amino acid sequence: CSSSELNEQFF.